This passage covers 8 T cell receptor beta chains from one sample sequenced in a study of regulatory dendritic cells for organ transplantation. Libraries were prepared by immunoSEQ multiplex PCR; TCRdb keeps only in-frame clonotypes and omits some of them. The table records approximately 28,000 clones, roughly 84% of them present only once. Sequencing input: naive CD8+ T cells from blood. Subset reported: CD45RA+ naive T cells. These receptor sequences come from a human donor in good health.

This clone was counted a few times. The V and J genes are TRBV29-1 and TRBJ1-2; D is possibly TRBD1 (5 bases). The length of the CDR3 is 11 residues. Trimming left V 6 bases short and J 3 bases short, with 8 bases between. The germline V gene has CDR1 SQVTM and CDR2 ANQGSEA. CDR3 region: CSVGGDYGYTF. The CDR3 nucleotides are TGCAGCGTGGGGGGAGACTATGGCTACACCTTC.

In DNA, the CDR3 is TGTGCCAGCAGTTTTGGAAGGGGTAGCTATGGCTACACCTTC. Its protein is CASSFGRGSYGYTF. The rearrangement uses TRBV27 and TRBJ1-2; D is possibly TRBD1 (5 bases). This CDR3 comprises 14 residues. From germline, CDR1 is MNHEY and CDR2 SMNVEV (reference sequence). V was trimmed by 3 bases and J by 4 bases, leaving 12 bases between them.

The chain joins TRBV5-5 to TRBJ1-1, with D hard to call. Trimming shortened V by 0 bases and J by 7 bases, and 13 bases separated the two germline ends. The CDR3 loop spans 14 amino acids. In germline, CDR1 is SGHKS, CDR2 YYEKEE (reference sequence). CDR3 coding DNA: TGTGCCAGCAGCTTGGCTGGAGGTCGTGGTGAAGCTTTCTTT. This codes for CASSLAGGRGEAFF. Drawing the rest from reference TRBV5-5 and TRBJ1-1, the complete variable domain is DAGVTQSPTHLIKTRGQQVTLRCSPISGHKSVSWYQQVLGQGPQFIFQYYEKEERGRGNFPDRFSARQFPNYSSELNVNALLLGDSALYLCASSLAGGRGEAFFGQGTRLTVV.

The chain combines TRBV11-3 with TRBJ2-1; 7 bases are shared with TRBD2. This CDR3 comprises 15 residues. CDR1 and CDR2 from the germline V gene are SGHNT and YENEEA. With 5 bases clipped from V and 0 bases from J, the junction kept 4 bases outside the gene matches. As DNA, the CDR3 is TGTGCCAGCAGCCCAACTAGCGCCTCCTACAATGAGCAGTTCTTC. This sequence encodes CASSPTSASYNEQFF.

This chain joins TRBV6-5 and TRBJ2-7, with a possible D match to TRBD1 (6 bases). Trimming cost V 0 bases and J 3 bases, with 12 bases left between them. Germline V lookup: CDR1 MNHEY, CDR2 SVGAGI. The CDR3 length is 15 residues. The CDR3 nucleotides are TGTGCCAGCAGTTACTCGACACAGGGTAACTACGAGCAGTACTTC. Encoded protein: CASSYSTQGNYEQYF.

The V and J genes are TRBV11-3 and TRBJ2-7, with D possibly being TRBD1 (5 bases). Germline V gene data show CDR1 as SGHNT and CDR2 as YENEEA. The V and J ends lost 4 bases and 1 base respectively, with 8 bases between them. The CDR3 is 13 residues long. CDR3: CASSSDSSYEQYF. The CDR3 coding sequence is TGTGCCAGCAGCTCCGACAGTTCCTACGAGCAGTACTTC.

Comments on this clone: One end of the junction varies from germline; a read error may be responsible. The chain uses TRBV27 and TRBJ1-5; D is perhaps TRBD1 (5 bases). CDR3 length: 14 residues. Germline CDR1 MNHEY, CDR2 SMNVEV (reference sequence). Written as DNA, the CDR3 is TGTGCCACCAGTCAGGGATATAGCAATCAGCCCCAGCATTTT. It yields the protein CATSQGYSNQPQHF.

The chain is built from TRBV5-1 and TRBJ2-4; 9 bases agree with TRBD1. CDR3 length: 16 amino acids. Germline V gene data show CDR1 as SGHRS and CDR2 as YFSETQ. The J segment lost 1 base and the V segment lost 0 bases, leaving 2 bases of the junction unmatched. The CDR3 sequence: CASSLGDREAKNIQYF. The CDR3 coding sequence is TGCGCCAGCAGCTTGGGGGACAGGGAGGCCAAAAACATTCAGTACTTC.